These 12 T cell receptor beta chains share one sample of origin, sequenced in a study of shared clonotypes between healthy human individuals. Libraries were prepared by immunoSEQ multiplex PCR; TCRdb keeps only in-frame clonotypes and omits some of them. The data show about 2.4 million clones, more than 90% seen once. Sequencing used naive CD4+ T cells sorted from blood. Subset noted: CD45RA+ positively selected. Receptors were obtained from a man in his late teens or twenties in good health.

CDR3 sequence reads: CASSYSGRYNEQFF. CDR3 coding DNA: TGTGCCAGCAGTTATAGCGGGAGGTACAATGAGCAGTTCTTC. The genes are TRBV6-6 and TRBJ2-1; the match to TRBD2 covers 10 bases. With V trimmed by 3 bases and J by 4 bases, 0 bases remained unmatched. Germline values: CDR1 MNHNY, CDR2 SVGAGI (reference sequence). The CDR3 covers 14 residues.

In this sample, this clone turned up once. The chain has TRBV18 and TRBJ2-2; TRBD1 matches 7 bases. V was pared by 4 bases and J by 6 bases, with 11 bases of the junction left unmatched. The CDR3 contains 16 residues. Germline loops: CDR1 KGHSH, CDR2 LQKENI. DNA of the CDR3: TGTGCCAGCTCACGTAAAGGACAGGTTGCTCCCGGGGAGCTGTTTTTT. Residues: CASSRKGQVAPGELFF.

The chain recombines TRBV5-1 with TRBJ2-5; D not certain. V lost 0 bases to trimming and J lost 4 bases, with 10 bases between them. Germline assignment: CDR1 SGHRS and CDR2 YFSETQ. The CDR3 length is 14 residues. The CDR3 region has the DNA TGCGCCAGCAGCTTGGGGATTGGTCCAGAGACCCAGTACTTC. Its protein is CASSLGIGPETQYF.

V usage is TRBV10-1 and J usage is TRBJ2-1; no clear D gene. V lost 5 bases, J lost 3 bases, and 14 bases lay in between. Germline loops: CDR1 WNHNN, CDR2 SYGVQD (reference sequence). CDR3 length equals 15 residues. CDR3 sequence (DNA): TGCGCCAGCAGTCTGGGCGGCCTTCTCTACAATGAGCAGTTCTTC. Protein sequence: CASSLGGLLYNEQFF.

The chain employs TRBV2 and TRBJ2-5, with D hard to call. V dropped 0 bases and J dropped 2 bases, with 10 bases sitting between them. CDR3 length: 15 residues. CDR1 and CDR2 (germline): SNHLY, FYNNEI. In DNA form, the CDR3 reads TGTGCCAGCAGTGAAGCAGGGATGAAGCAAGAGACCCAGTACTTC. Protein: CASSEAGMKQETQYF.

J is TRBJ1-4 and V is TRBV5-6; perhaps TRBD1 as D (5 bases). This CDR3 has 15 residues. Trimming took 0 bases from V and 5 from J, leaving 11 bases between them. Germline assignment: CDR1 SGHDT and CDR2 YYEEEE. CDR3 sequence (DNA): TGTGCCAGCAGCTTGGTAGGGGACCTGAATGAAAAACTGTTTTTT. Translated, it gives CASSLVGDLNEKLFF.

The CDR3 DNA is TGTGCCAGCTCACCTCTACAGGGGGCTAACACTGAAGCTTTCTTT. As protein: CASSPLQGANTEAFF. The chain is built from TRBV18 and TRBJ1-1; TRBD1 aligns across 9 bases. Trimming at V came to 3 bases and at J to 2 bases, leaving 4 bases not matched to a gene. This CDR3 is built from 15 residues. Germline CDR1 KGHSH, CDR2 LQKENI. Variable domain in full (rest from reference TRBV18 and TRBJ1-1): NAGVMQNPRHLVRRRGQEARLRCSPMKGHSHVYWYRQLPEEGLKFMVYLQKENIIDESGMPKERFSAEFPKEGPSILRIQQVVRGDSAAYFCASSPLQGANTEAFFGQGTRLTVV.

The chain couples TRBV7-2 to TRBJ1-1, with D perhaps TRBD1 (5 bases). Looked up from germline, CDR1 is SGHTA and CDR2 is FQGNSA. The CDR3 consists of 14 residues. V lost 1 base and J 4 bases, leaving 10 bases between the germline ends. The CDR3 sequence is CASSLVGVGTEAFF. The CDR3 region has the DNA TGTGCCAGCAGCTTAGTGGGGGTGGGCACTGAAGCTTTCTTT.

This rearrangement joins TRBV19 to TRBJ1-2; D remains ambiguous. From germline, CDR1 is LNHDA and CDR2 SQIVND (reference sequence). The length of the CDR3 is 15 residues. Deletions cut 4 bases from V and 8 bases from J, with 20 bases between. Written as DNA, the CDR3 is TGTGCCAGTAGTACTCAGGCCCTCCTTTCTAAGGGCTACACCTTC. This codes for CASSTQALLSKGYTF.

This chain uses TRBV18 with TRBJ1-4; maybe TRBD1 (5 bases). Germline V gene data show CDR1 as KGHSH and CDR2 as LQKENI. The CDR3 has 15 amino acids. Trimming removed 2 bases at V and 7 bases at J, with 14 bases between. CDR3: CASSPAGRGSEKLFF. The CDR3 DNA sequence: TGTGCCAGCTCACCAGCGGGGAGGGGAAGTGAAAAACTGTTTTTT.

The chain couples TRBV5-6 to TRBJ2-5, with D maybe TRBD2 (5 bases). The CDR3 has 14 residues. Trimming left V 4 bases short and J 4 bases short, with 14 bases between. In germline, CDR1 is SGHDT, CDR2 YYEEEE. Here the CDR3 reads CASSLTRGGETQYF. The CDR3 region has the DNA TGTGCCAGCAGCCTTACCCGAGGAGGAGAGACCCAGTACTTC.

This clone was detected once. The same CDR3 can be traced to other DNA sequences in this sample. The J gene is TRBJ1-6, the V gene TRBV7-6; D not certain. CDR1 and CDR2 (germline): SGHVS, FNYEAQ. Trimming took off 0 bases at V and 7 bases at J, with 4 bases between the two ends. There are 13 residues in the CDR3. The CDR3 sequence is CASSLAGNSPLHF. The DNA of the CDR3 is TGTGCCAGCAGCTTAGCCGGAAATTCACCCCTCCACTTT. Variable domain in full (rest from reference TRBV7-6 and TRBJ1-6): GAGVSQSPRYKVTKRGQDVALRCDPISGHVSLYWYRQALGQGPEFLTYFNYEAQQDKSGLPNDRFSAERPEGSISTLTIQRTEQRDSAMYRCASSLAGNSPLHFGNGTRLTVT.